The 27 T cell receptor beta chains below come from one sample, sequenced in a study of cytomegalovirus exposure and HLA in healthy donors. The PCR ran on 60 Vbeta and 13 Jbeta primers. The method was immunoSEQ multiplex PCR; TCRdb's version includes in-frame clones alone and lacks a portion of them. The sample records tens of thousands of clones, around 80% being singletons. The specimen was PBMCs. These receptors all come from a woman in her thirties or forties in good health and CMV-seropositive.

The rearrangement links TRBV18 to TRBJ2-3; no clear D gene. CDR3 length: 14 residues. V was pared by 2 bases and J by 1 base, with 7 bases between. CDR1 and CDR2 from the germline V gene are KGHSH and LQKENI. CDR3 loop: CASSPVFGTDTQYF. CDR3 coding DNA: TGTGCCAGCTCACCAGTATTCGGCACAGATACGCAGTATTTT.

V and J are TRBV5-1 and TRBJ1-3; 7 nucleotides align to TRBD1. The germline V gene has CDR1 SGHRS and CDR2 YFSETQ. The CDR3 has 16 residues. The V and J ends lost 4 bases and 6 bases, in that order; junction bases with no gene match: 13. The CDR3 DNA is TGCGCCAGCAGCCTAACAGGGGACGTGGTTCTAAACACCATATATTTT. The encoded protein is CASSLTGDVVLNTIYF.

The chain carries TRBV5-1 and TRBJ1-5, with 7 bases identical to TRBD1. Germline V gives CDR1 SGHRS, CDR2 YFSETQ. Losses at the gene ends were 0 bases for V and 2 bases for J; bases not matched to a gene: 5. This CDR3 is 16 amino acids long. The chain's CDR3 is CASSLGGGLGNQPQHF. In nucleotides, the CDR3 is TGCGCCAGCAGCTTGGGAGGGGGCCTTGGCAATCAGCCCCAGCATTTT.

V usage is TRBV4-2 and J usage is TRBJ1-2; D gene unclear. From germline, CDR1 is LGHNA and CDR2 YNFKEQ. The V gene lost 2 bases and the J gene lost 7 bases, with 5 bases spanning the gap. The CDR3 loop spans 11 amino acids. CDR3 nucleotides: TGTGCCAGCAGCCAACCGGGTGGCTACACCTTC. Its translation is CASSQPGGYTF.

The chain couples TRBV9 to TRBJ2-3, with D maybe TRBD2 (5 bases). The V gene's germline CDR1 is SGDLS and CDR2 YYNGEE. This CDR3 is 15 amino acids long. V was cut by 4 bases and J by 3 bases, with 15 bases left in between. The CDR3, as DNA: TGTGCCAGCAGCCCGGCGGAGGTCGGGACAGATACGCAGTATTTT. This gives the protein CASSPAEVGTDTQYF. The full variable domain, rest sourced from reference TRBV9 and TRBJ2-3, is DSGVTQTPKHLITATGQRVTLRCSPRSGDLSVYWYQQSLDQGLQFLIQYYNGEERAKGNILERFSAQQFPDLHSELNLSSLELGDSALYFCASSPAEVGTDTQYFGPGTRLTVL.

The V call is TRBV6-6, the J call TRBJ2-7, with D unresolved. The germline V and J ends were trimmed by 0 bases and 3 bases, with 9 bases remaining between them. Per germline, CDR1 MNHNY and CDR2 SVGAGI (reference sequence). This CDR3 contains 14 residues. CDR3 in amino acids: CASSYSSGLYEQYF. DNA of the CDR3: TGTGCCAGCAGTTACTCGTCGGGTCTCTACGAGCAGTACTTC.

CDR3 coding DNA: TGTGCCAGTATTCCGGACAAGTACACCGGGGAGCTGTTTTTT. It codes for CASIPDKYTGELFF. This chain connects TRBV19 to TRBJ2-2; possible D gene TRBD1, 5 bases. V lost 7 bases to trimming and J lost 3 bases, with 12 bases between them. Germline V gene sequence: CDR1 LNHDA, CDR2 SQIVND (reference sequence). This CDR3 has 14 amino acids.

This clone was seen only once. V usage is TRBV7-3 and J usage is TRBJ1-5; 7 bases fit TRBD1. V lost 4 bases, J lost 7 bases, and 4 bases stayed unmatched. The CDR3 has 13 amino acids. Germline V gene lookup returns CDR1 SGHTA and CDR2 FQGTGA. The DNA for the CDR3 is TGTGCCAGCAGCTACGACAGGGAACAGCCCCAGCATTTT. It is translated as CASSYDREQPQHF.

The sample holds a few counts of this clone. The chain is built from TRBV5-4 and TRBJ2-6, with TRBD2 as a possible D gene (5 bases). The CDR3 runs to 15 residues. Trimming removed 6 bases at V and 1 base at J, with 11 bases between. Germline CDR1 SGHNT, CDR2 YYREEE (reference sequence). The CDR3 DNA reads TGTGCCAGCACAGCGGCCCTTTCTGGGGCCAACGTCCTGACTTTC. As protein: CASTAALSGANVLTF.

This clone was found once. The chain joins TRBV6-1 to TRBJ1-2; no clear D. The length of the CDR3 is 15 residues. V gave up 4 bases and J gave up 6 bases, with 18 bases separating them. Germline loops: CDR1 MNHNS, CDR2 SASEGT. The CDR3 DNA sequence: TGTGCCAGCAGTGCCATTCTAGCACCTCGAGATGGCTACACCTTC. Its protein product is CASSAILAPRDGYTF.

The chain has TRBV7-2 and TRBJ1-1; a weak D match, TRBD1 (6 bases). The CDR3 loop spans 14 amino acids. Germline V CDR1 and CDR2: SGHTA, FQGNSA. Deletions cut 2 bases from V and 2 bases from J, with 9 bases between. The CDR3 protein is CASSLWGGNTEAFF. The CDR3 coding sequence is TGTGCCAGCAGCTTATGGGGGGGCAACACTGAAGCTTTCTTT.

This rearrangement joins TRBV15 to TRBJ1-2; TRBD1 is a possible D gene (5 bases). The length of the CDR3 is 16 residues. Germline V gene lookup returns CDR1 LNHNV and CDR2 YYDKDF (reference sequence). V lost 2 bases, J lost 1 base, and 14 bases lay in between. CDR3 residues: CATSRTREGLNYGYTF. The CDR3 DNA sequence: TGTGCCACCAGCAGAACTAGAGAGGGACTTAACTATGGCTACACCTTC.

This clone was seen only a few times. V is TRBV7-9 and J is TRBJ2-2, with D perhaps TRBD1 (5 bases). This CDR3 has 16 residues. The germline V and J ends were trimmed by 1 base and 9 bases, with 18 bases remaining between them. Per germline, CDR1 SEHNR and CDR2 FQNEAQ (reference sequence). The CDR3 nucleotides read TGTGCCAGCAGCTTAGGTGGGGCTACGAGTTTGAGGGAGCTGTTTTTT. Its protein product is CASSLGGATSLRELFF.

J is TRBJ1-4 and V is TRBV28, with D maybe TRBD1 (5 bases). The CDR3 is 13 residues long. Germline V CDR1 and CDR2: MDHEN, SYDVKM. Trimming pared 7 bases from V and 4 bases from J, leaving 10 bases between. CDR3 sequence: CASTRGDNEKLFF. In DNA, the CDR3 is TGTGCCAGCACTCGGGGGGATAATGAAAAACTGTTTTTT.

The rearrangement links TRBV7-2 to TRBJ2-1, with TRBD2 matching over 8 bases. V was clipped by 4 bases and J by 15 bases; unmatched bases: 17. The germline V gene encodes CDR1 SGHTA and CDR2 FQGNSA. CDR3 length equals 15 residues. The CDR3 is CASSSQEHSGAPLFF. The DNA of the CDR3 is TGTGCCAGCAGCTCGCAGGAGCATAGCGGGGCGCCCCTGTTCTTC.

The CDR3 sequence is CAAQGPATNEKLFF. DNA of the CDR3: TGTGCCGCACAGGGTCCTGCAACTAATGAAAAACTGTTTTTT. This chain links TRBV28 with TRBJ1-4; possibly TRBD1 for D (6 bases). Trimming removed 11 bases at V and 0 bases at J, with 13 bases between. The germline CDR1 and CDR2 sequences are MDHEN and SYDVKM. CDR3 length: 14 residues.

The chain employs TRBV18 and TRBJ2-7; 8 bases are a match to TRBD1. CDR3 length equals 15 residues. Germline-derived CDR1 and CDR2 are KGHSH and LQKENI. J was trimmed by 2 bases and V by 2 bases; bases with no gene match: 5. The CDR3 spells CASSPETGVTYEQYF. For the CDR3, the DNA is TGTGCCAGCTCACCAGAGACAGGGGTAACCTACGAGCAGTACTTC.

V and J are TRBV10-3 and TRBJ2-7, with D possibly matching TRBD1 (6 bases). Trimming left V 5 bases short and J 7 bases short, with 15 bases between. This CDR3 is built from 13 residues. The germline gives CDR1 ENHRY, CDR2 SYGVKD. CDR3: CAISTGQSLEQYF. The CDR3 DNA reads as TGTGCCATCAGTACGGGACAATCCTTGGAGCAGTACTTC.

This clone occurred a few times. The chain has TRBV5-1 and TRBJ1-2; D unresolved. V was pared by 0 bases and J by 4 bases, with 13 bases between. CDR3 length equals 15 residues. Germline loops: CDR1 SGHRS, CDR2 YFSETQ. CDR3 region: CASSLGVERPYGYTF. The CDR3, as DNA: TGCGCCAGCAGCTTGGGGGTTGAGCGCCCCTATGGCTACACCTTC. The full variable domain, in which reference TRBV5-1 and TRBJ1-2 provide the parts outside the CDR3, is KAGVTQTPRYLIKTRGQQVTLSCSPISGHRSVSWYQQTPGQGLQFLFEYFSETQRNKGNFPGRFSGRQFSNSRSEMNVSTLELGDSALYLCASSLGVERPYGYTFGSGTRLTVV.

The CDR3 DNA is TGTGCCAGCAGGGGGGGGGATGAGCAGTTCTTC. Its protein product is CASRGGDEQFF. The rearrangement links TRBV7-9 to TRBJ2-1; 7 bases align to TRBD2. Per germline, CDR1 SEHNR and CDR2 FQNEAQ (reference sequence). The V and J ends lost 6 bases and 8 bases, in that order; junction bases with no gene match: 1. The CDR3 is made up of 11 amino acids. Full variable domain (missing parts from reference TRBV7-9 and TRBJ2-1): DTGVSQNPRHKITKRGQNVTFRCDPISEHNRLYWYRQTLGQGPEFLTYFQNEAQLEKSRLLSDRFSAERPKGSFSTLEIQRTEQGDSAMYLCASRGGDEQFFGPGTRLTVL.

For this clone: The same CDR3 arises from other DNA sequences in this sample as well. The chain is built from TRBV5-1 and TRBJ1-1; the D gene is possibly TRBD1 (5 bases). V was cut by 0 bases and J by 2 bases, with 8 bases left in between. Germline assignment: CDR1 SGHRS and CDR2 YFSETQ. The CDR3 loop spans 14 amino acids. CDR3 sequence reads: CASSLARGNTEAFF. The DNA of the CDR3 is TGCGCCAGCAGCTTGGCTAGGGGAAACACTGAAGCTTTCTTT.

The CDR3 DNA reads as TGTGCCATCAGGACAGGAGATAACACTGAAGCTTTCTTT. Translation gives CAIRTGDNTEAFF. This chain connects TRBV10-3 to TRBJ1-1; D may be TRBD1 (6 bases). CDR3 length equals 13 residues. Germline CDR1 is ENHRY and CDR2 is SYGVKD. Between the trimmed V and J ends, which lost 6 bases and 2 bases, there was a span of 10 bases.

The chain employs TRBV7-3 and TRBJ2-1; TRBD2 aligns across 10 bases. The CDR3 sequence is 15 residues long. After removal of 5 bases from V and 0 bases from J, the junction contained 1 base not matched to a gene. Germline CDR1 is SGHTA and CDR2 is FQGTGA. The CDR3 protein is CASSQRGGSYNEQFF. CDR3 nucleotide sequence: TGTGCCAGCAGCCAGCGGGGGGGCTCCTACAATGAGCAGTTCTTC.

This clone was detected a few times. This chain joins TRBV19 and TRBJ2-3, with unresolved D. V was cut by 8 bases and J by 4 bases, with 22 bases left in between. The CDR3 spans 16 residues. From germline, CDR1 is LNHDA and CDR2 SQIVND (reference sequence). The CDR3 here is CASGPTNTAWADTQYF. CDR3 DNA: TGTGCCAGTGGGCCAACCAACACGGCCTGGGCAGATACGCAGTATTTT.

The chain combines TRBV9 with TRBJ2-2; 8 positions agree with TRBD2. This CDR3 has 15 residues. CDR1 is SGDLS, CDR2 YYNGEE, per germline. With 0 bases clipped from V and 12 bases from J, the junction kept 10 bases outside the gene matches. The CDR3 DNA is TGTGCCAGCAGCGTAGGTTCCGGGGGGGCCTGGAAGCTGTTTTTT. Encoded protein: CASSVGSGGAWKLFF.

Only a few counts were recorded for this clone. The rearrangement joins TRBV7-2 to TRBJ2-1, with TRBD2 identical over 8 bases. The V and J ends lost 0 bases and 0 bases, in that order; junction bases with no gene match: 1. Germline CDR1 reads SGHTA; CDR2 reads FQGNSA. The CDR3 extends over 16 amino acids. CDR3 nucleotide sequence: TGTGCCAGCAGCTTAGCTAGCGGGGTCTCCTACAATGAGCAGTTCTTC. Its translation: CASSLASGVSYNEQFF.

CDR3 in amino acids: CASQNTGELFF. The CDR3, as DNA: TGTGCCAGCCAGAACACCGGGGAGCTGTTTTTT. The rearrangement joins TRBV19 to TRBJ2-2, with D uncertain. The CDR3 sequence is 11 residues long. Germline V lookup: CDR1 LNHDA, CDR2 SQIVND (reference sequence). The V gene lost 9 bases and the J gene lost 1 base, with 3 bases spanning the gap.